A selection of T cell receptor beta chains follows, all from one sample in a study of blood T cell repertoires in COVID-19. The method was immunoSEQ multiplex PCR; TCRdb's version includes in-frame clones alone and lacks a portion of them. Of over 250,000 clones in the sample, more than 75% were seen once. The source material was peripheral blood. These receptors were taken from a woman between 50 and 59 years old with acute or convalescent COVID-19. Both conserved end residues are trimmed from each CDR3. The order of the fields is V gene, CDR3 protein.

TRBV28,ASVYSGANVLT
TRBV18,ASSEGTDTQY
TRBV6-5,ASSYSISSRGYT
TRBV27,ASSLIGGAGGYT
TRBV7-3,ASSLDPGGPRNEQF
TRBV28,ASSDLGGSGANVLT
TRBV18,ASSPQQVDEKLF
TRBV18,ASSPNDRAGSPLH
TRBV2,ASIDGGPSSAGELF
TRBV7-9,ASSLYGGNEKLF
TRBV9,ASSSQAGGRAVGTGELF
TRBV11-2,ASSSEREEQF
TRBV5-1,ASSPTGANVLT
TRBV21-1,ASGRRGIDNEQF
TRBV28,ASSSYQGYEQY
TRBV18,ASSIQGAETQY
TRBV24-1,ATRGARDEQF
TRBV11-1,ASSDTDRGSYEQY
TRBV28,AIPGLHNEQF
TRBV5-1,ASSLHLTSGRGNEQF
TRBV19,ASSIRGQQETQY
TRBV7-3,ASSLLAGLQF
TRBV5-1,ASSLRLAENTGELF
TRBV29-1,SVEDPKTVYSGNTIY
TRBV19,ASSRLAGAVVGNTGELF